The subject of this entry is one T cell receptor (beta chain). The V gene lost 0 bases and the J gene lost 5 bases, with 10 bases spanning the gap. CDR1 is KGHSH and CDR2 is LQKENI in the germline V gene. The CDR3 is 14 amino acids. The data were taken from a study of blood T cell repertoires in COVID-19. About the research overall: Some COVID-19 samples were acute and others convalescent; all came from the United States, Italy and Spain. Sample material is recorded as cDNA or gDNA derived from T cells, B-cell-depleted T cells, or PBMCs.

In the authors' workflow: Nucleated cell counts were estimated from reference gene primer amplification. Profiling relied on immunoSEQ multiplex PCR, and the TCRdb table lists in-frame clones only, not all of them. The DNA was the basis for D and trimming; V, J and clone size are from that table. The profile shows approximately 91,000 clones, about four fifths of them singletons. This receptor was obtained from a human donor in a cohort sampled during active COVID-19. Sequences were obtained from peripheral blood. The chain couples TRBV18 to TRBJ2-5, with unresolved D. The CDR3 bases are TGTGCCAGCTCACCACCAGACCAGAGGGAGACCCAGTACTTC. Residues: CASSPPDQRETQYF.